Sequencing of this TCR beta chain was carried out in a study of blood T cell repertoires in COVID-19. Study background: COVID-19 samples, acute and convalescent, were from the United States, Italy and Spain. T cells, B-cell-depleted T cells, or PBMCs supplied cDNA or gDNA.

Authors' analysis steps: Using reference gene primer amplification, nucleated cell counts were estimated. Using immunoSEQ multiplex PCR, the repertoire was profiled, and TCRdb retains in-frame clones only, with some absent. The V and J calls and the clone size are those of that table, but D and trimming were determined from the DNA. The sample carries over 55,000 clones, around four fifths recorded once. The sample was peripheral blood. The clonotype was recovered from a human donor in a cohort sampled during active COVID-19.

CDR3 DNA: TGTGCCAGCTCAAGGGGACAGGGGTCATTCACCGGGGAGCTGTTTTTT. Encoded protein: CASSRGQGSFTGELFF. J is TRBJ2-2 and V is TRBV18, with 10 bases lining up with TRBD1. The CDR3 sequence is 16 residues long. After removal of 5 bases from V and 4 bases from J, the junction contained 7 bases not matched to a gene. Germline CDR1 and CDR2: KGHSH and LQKENI.